This T cell receptor (beta chain) was sequenced for a study of human T cells and chemical hapten exposure. TCRdb used MiXCR to reprocess the RACE reads, holding one entry per CDR3 protein. Of 65,000 to 95,000 distinct CDR3 sequences in the sample, less than 8% are singletons; the top ten hold 1% to 1.5%. Time point defined: patch test 2, 6 weeks after DPC sensitization. Specified treatment: therapeutic diphenylcyclopropenone sensitization with weekly scalp DPC. Only after blood had been drawn was each patch test applied. This clonotype was seen repeatedly, ten times or more. This CDR3 comprises 15 residues. Between the trimmed V and J ends, which lost 6 bases and 2 bases, there was a span of 18 bases. The V gene's germline CDR1 is DFQATT and CDR2 SNEGSKA (reference sequence).

This receptor was identified in a woman in her twenties or thirties with alopecia areata. Some clones in this sample may be carry-over from other donors' samples. This specimen consisted of whole blood, obtained in connection with sensitization to the hapten diphenylcyclopropenone (DPC). This chain joins TRBV20-1 and TRBJ2-3; D unclear. The DNA for the CDR3 is TGCAGTGCCGCCCCTGAATGGTCCGCCACAGATACGCAGTATTTT. Translating gives CSAAPEWSATDTQYF.